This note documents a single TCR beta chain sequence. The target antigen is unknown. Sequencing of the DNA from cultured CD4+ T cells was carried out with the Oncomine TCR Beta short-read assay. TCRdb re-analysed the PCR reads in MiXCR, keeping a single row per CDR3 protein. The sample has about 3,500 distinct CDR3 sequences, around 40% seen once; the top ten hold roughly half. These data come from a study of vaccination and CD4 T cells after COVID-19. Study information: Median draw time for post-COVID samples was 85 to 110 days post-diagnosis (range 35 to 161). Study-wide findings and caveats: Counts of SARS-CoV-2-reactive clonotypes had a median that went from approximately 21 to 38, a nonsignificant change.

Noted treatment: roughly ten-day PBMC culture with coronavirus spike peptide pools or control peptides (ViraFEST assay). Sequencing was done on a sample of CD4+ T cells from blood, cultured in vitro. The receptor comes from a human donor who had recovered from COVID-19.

The CDR3 spells CASTLAGVNEQFF. The CDR3, as DNA: TGTGCCAGCACCCTCGCGGGGGTCAATGAGCAGTTCTTC. The chain is built from TRBV11-2 and TRBJ2-1; 7 bases map to TRBD2. This CDR3 spans 13 amino acids. The V segment lost 7 bases and the J segment 6 bases; nucleotides outside the gene matches: 6. CDR1 and CDR2 (germline): SGHAT, FQNNGV.